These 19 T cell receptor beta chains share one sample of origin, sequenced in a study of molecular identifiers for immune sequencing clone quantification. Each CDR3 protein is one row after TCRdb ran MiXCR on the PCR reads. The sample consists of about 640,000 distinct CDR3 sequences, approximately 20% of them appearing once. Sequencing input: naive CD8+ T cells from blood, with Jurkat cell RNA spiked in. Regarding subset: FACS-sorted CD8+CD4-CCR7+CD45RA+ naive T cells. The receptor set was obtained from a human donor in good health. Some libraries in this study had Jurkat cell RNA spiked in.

CDR3 sequence: CASSQGGGSEATQYF. The CDR3 coding sequence is TGCGCCAGCAGCCAAGGGGGCGGATCGGAGGCGACCCAGTACTTC. This chain links TRBV4-3 with TRBJ2-5, with D perhaps given as TRBD1 or TRBD2 (5 bases each). Trimming pared 1 base from V and 7 bases from J, leaving 16 bases between. The CDR3 spans 15 residues. Germline lookup yields CDR1 LGHNA and CDR2 YSLEER.

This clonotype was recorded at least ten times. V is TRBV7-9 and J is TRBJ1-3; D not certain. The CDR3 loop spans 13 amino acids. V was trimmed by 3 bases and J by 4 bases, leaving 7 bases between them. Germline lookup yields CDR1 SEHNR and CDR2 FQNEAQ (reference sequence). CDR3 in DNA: TGTGCCAGCAGCTTTGACACCGGAAACACCATATATTTT. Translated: CASSFDTGNTIYF.

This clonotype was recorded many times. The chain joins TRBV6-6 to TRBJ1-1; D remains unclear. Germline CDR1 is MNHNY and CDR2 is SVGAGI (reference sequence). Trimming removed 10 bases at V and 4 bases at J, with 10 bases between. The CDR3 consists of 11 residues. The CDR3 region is CAIHKGTEAFF. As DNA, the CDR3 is TGTGCCATCCACAAGGGCACTGAAGCTTTCTTT.

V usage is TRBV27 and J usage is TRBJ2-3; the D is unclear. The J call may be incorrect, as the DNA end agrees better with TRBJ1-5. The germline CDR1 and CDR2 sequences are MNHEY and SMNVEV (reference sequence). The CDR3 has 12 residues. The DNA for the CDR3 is TGTGCCAGCAGTTTCGGCGGCGATACGCAGCATTTT. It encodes CASSFGGDTQHF.

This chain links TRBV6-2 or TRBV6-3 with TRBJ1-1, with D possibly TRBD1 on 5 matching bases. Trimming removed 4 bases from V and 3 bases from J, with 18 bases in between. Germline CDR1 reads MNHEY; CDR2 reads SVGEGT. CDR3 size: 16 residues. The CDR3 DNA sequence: TGTGCCAGCAGTTCAACAGGCCGACCGGCGTACACTGAAGCTTTCTTT. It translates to CASSSTGRPAYTEAFF.

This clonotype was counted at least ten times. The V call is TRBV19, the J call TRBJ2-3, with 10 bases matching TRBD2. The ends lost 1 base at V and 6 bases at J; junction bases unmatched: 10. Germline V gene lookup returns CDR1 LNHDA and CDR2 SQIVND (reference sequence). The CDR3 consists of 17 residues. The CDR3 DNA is TGTGCCAGTAGTATAGCTAGCGGGGGCCTTTCCCCGGATACGCAGTATTTT. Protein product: CASSIASGGLSPDTQYF.

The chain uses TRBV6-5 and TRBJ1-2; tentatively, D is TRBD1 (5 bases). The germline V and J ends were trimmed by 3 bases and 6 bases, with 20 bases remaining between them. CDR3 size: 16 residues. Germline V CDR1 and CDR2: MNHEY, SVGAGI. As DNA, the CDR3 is TGTGCCAGCAGTTATAATAGGGACCGAAGCTCGCATGGCTACACCTTC. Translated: CASSYNRDRSSHGYTF.

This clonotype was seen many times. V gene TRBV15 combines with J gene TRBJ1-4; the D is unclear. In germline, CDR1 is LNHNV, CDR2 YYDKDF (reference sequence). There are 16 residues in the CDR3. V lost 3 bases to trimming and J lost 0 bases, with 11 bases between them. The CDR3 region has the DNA TGTGCCACCAGCAGGACCTTAGGCGCAACTAATGAAAAACTGTTTTTT. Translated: CATSRTLGATNEKLFF.

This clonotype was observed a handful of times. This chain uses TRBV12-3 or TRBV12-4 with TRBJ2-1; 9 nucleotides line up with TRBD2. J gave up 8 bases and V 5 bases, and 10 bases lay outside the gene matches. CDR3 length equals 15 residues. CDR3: CASSPSGDAFYEQFF. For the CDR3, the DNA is TGTGCCAGCAGTCCTAGCGGGGATGCTTTCTATGAGCAGTTCTTC.

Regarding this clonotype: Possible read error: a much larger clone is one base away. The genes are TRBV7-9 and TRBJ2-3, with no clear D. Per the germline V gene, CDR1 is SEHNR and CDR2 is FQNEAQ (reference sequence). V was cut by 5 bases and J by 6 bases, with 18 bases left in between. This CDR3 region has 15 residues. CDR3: CASSTRISPWDTQYF. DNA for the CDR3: TGTGCCAGCAGCACCAGGATTAGCCCATGGGATACGCAGTATTTT.

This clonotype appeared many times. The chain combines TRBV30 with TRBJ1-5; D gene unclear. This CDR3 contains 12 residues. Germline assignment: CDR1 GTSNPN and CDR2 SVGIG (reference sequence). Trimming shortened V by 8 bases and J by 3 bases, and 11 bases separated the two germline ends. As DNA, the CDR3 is TGTGCCCCCCGGGTGAACAATCAGCCCCAGCATTTT. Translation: CAPRVNNQPQHF.

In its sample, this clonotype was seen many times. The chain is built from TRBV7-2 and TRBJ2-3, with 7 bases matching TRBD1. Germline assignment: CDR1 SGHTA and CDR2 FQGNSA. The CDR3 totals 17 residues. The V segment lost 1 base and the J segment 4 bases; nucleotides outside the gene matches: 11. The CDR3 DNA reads TGTGCCAGCAGCTTAGTCCTCCGAGGGGGCCCGTCAGATACGCAGTATTTT. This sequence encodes CASSLVLRGGPSDTQYF. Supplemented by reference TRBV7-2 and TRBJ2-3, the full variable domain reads GAGVSQSPSNKVTEKGKDVELRCDPISGHTALYWYRQSLGQGLEFLIYFQGNSAPDKSGLPSDRFSAERTGGSVSTLTIQRTQQEDSAVYLCASSLVLRGGPSDTQYFGPGTRLTVL.

This CDR3 is CASSFTGGDEAFF. The CDR3 nucleotides read TGCGCCAGCAGCTTCACAGGGGGAGATGAAGCTTTCTTT. The chain recombines TRBV5-1 with TRBJ1-1; 8 bases fit TRBD1. CDR3 size: 13 residues. The germline V gene has CDR1 SGHRS and CDR2 YFSETQ. V gave up 2 bases and J gave up 7 bases; unmatched junction bases: 4. Based on the CDR3 plus reference TRBV5-1 and TRBJ1-1, the full variable domain is KAGVTQTPRYLIKTRGQQVTLSCSPISGHRSVSWYQQTPGQGLQFLFEYFSETQRNKGNFPGRFSGRQFSNSRSEMNVSTLELGDSALYLCASSFTGGDEAFFGQGTRLTVV.

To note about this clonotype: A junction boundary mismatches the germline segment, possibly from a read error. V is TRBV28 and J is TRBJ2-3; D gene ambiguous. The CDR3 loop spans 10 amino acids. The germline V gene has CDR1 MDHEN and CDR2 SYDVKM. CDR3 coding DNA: TGTGCCAGCAGTTCTGATACGCAGTGTTTT. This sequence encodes CASSSDTQCF.

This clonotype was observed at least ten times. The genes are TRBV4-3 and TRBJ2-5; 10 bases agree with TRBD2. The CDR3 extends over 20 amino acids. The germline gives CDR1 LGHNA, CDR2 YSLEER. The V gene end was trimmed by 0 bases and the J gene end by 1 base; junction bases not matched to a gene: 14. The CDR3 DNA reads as TGCGCCAGCAGCCAAGATTTACTTTCCGAATTAGCGGGGGGCCAAGAGACCCAGTACTTC. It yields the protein CASSQDLLSELAGGQETQYF.

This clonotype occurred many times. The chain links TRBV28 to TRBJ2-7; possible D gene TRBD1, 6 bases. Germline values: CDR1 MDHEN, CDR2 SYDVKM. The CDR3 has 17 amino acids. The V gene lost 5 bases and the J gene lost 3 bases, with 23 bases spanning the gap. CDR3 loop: CASSVALAGTQYYEQYF. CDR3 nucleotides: TGTGCCAGCAGTGTTGCCCTCGCCGGGACACAATACTACGAGCAGTACTTC.

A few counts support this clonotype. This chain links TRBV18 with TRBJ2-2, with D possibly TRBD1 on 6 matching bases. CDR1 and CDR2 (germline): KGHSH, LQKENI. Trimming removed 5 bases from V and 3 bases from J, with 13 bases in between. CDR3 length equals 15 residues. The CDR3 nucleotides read TGTGCCAGCTCAGATGGGACATACCACACCGGGGAGCTGTTTTTT. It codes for CASSDGTYHTGELFF.

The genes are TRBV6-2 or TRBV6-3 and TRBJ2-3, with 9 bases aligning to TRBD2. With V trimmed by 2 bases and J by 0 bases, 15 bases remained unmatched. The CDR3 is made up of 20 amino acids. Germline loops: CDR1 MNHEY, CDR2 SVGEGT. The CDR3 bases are TGTGCCAGCAGTTACGCGGCCTCTAGCGGGGAGGCAATCAGCACAGATACGCAGTATTTT. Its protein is CASSYAASSGEAISTDTQYF.

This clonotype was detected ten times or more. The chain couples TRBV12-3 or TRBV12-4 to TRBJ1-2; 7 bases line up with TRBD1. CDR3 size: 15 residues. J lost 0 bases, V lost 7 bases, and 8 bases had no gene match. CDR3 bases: TGTGCCAGCATTCTCGGACAGGCAGCTAACTATGGCTACACCTTC. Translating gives CASILGQAANYGYTF.